What follows are 29 T cell receptor beta chains derived from one specimen sequenced in a study of cytomegalovirus exposure and HLA in healthy donors. It was with 60 Vbeta and 13 Jbeta primers that the PCR ran. Sequencing used immunoSEQ multiplex PCR; TCRdb keeps in-frame clones, though not all of them. The listing records around 53,000 clones. The sequenced sample consisted of PBMCs. The source of these receptors is a male donor in good health and CMV-seropositive.

Details on this clone: The junction departs from the called germline gene at one end, perhaps through a read error. The rearrangement uses TRBV5-6 and TRBJ1-2; D not certain. The CDR3 is 11 amino acids. In germline, CDR1 is SGHDT, CDR2 YYEEEE. CDR3 DNA: TGTGCCAGCAGCTTGGGACAACTCCATTCGTTC. Its translation: CASSLGQLHSF.

The genes are TRBV19 and TRBJ2-1; 9 bases are a match to TRBD2. Trimming took 6 bases from V and 6 from J; bases not matched to a gene: 9. Per the germline V gene, CDR1 is LNHDA and CDR2 is SQIVND (reference sequence). CDR3 size: 15 residues. CDR3 DNA: TGTGCCAGTAGCAAAAGCGGGGGGACTTTCAATGAGCAGTTCTTC. Its protein product is CASSKSGGTFNEQFF.

In DNA form, the CDR3 reads TGTGCCAGCAGCCGACTTACAGGGGGATCACCCCTCCACTTT. Translating it yields CASSRLTGGSPLHF. The chain carries TRBV7-2 and TRBJ1-6; 8 bases line up with TRBD1. This CDR3 has 14 residues. Germline CDR1 reads SGHTA; CDR2 reads FQGNSA. Trimming removed 5 bases from V and 10 bases from J; junction bases left unmatched: 7.

A word on this clone: The junction and the germline gene differ at one end; a read error may be behind it. J is TRBJ2-1 and V is TRBV7-2; 10 bases match TRBD2. Germline loops: CDR1 SGHTA, CDR2 FQGNSA. The CDR3 is 15 residues long. For the CDR3, the DNA is TGTGCCAGCAGCCTAGCGGGGGAGGTCTACAATGAGCAGTTCTTC. This sequence encodes CASSLAGEVYNEQFF. The full variable domain, in which reference TRBV7-2 and TRBJ2-1 provide the parts outside the CDR3, is GAGVSQSPSNKVTEKGKDVELRCDPISGHTALYWYRQSLGQGLEFLIYFQGNSAPDKSGLPSDRFSAERTGGSVSTLTIQRTQQEDSAVYLCASSLAGEVYNEQFFGPGTRLTVL.

The V call is TRBV6-4, the J call TRBJ2-1; possible D gene TRBD2, 6 bases. CDR3 length equals 15 residues. Trimming stripped 4 bases from V and 4 bases from J, with 14 bases between. CDR1 and CDR2 (germline): MRHNA, SNTAGT. The DNA of the CDR3 is TGTGCCAGCAGTGCCTCCGGCGGGGTATACAATGAGCAGTTCTTC. Protein: CASSASGGVYNEQFF.

The chain has TRBV18 and TRBJ2-5; D gene unclear. Germline V gene sequence: CDR1 KGHSH, CDR2 LQKENI. The CDR3 has 15 residues. V was clipped by 2 bases and J by 5 bases, with 15 bases between them. This chain's CDR3 is CASSPDGAVRETQYF. The DNA for the CDR3 is TGTGCCAGCTCACCAGATGGAGCAGTACGGGAGACCCAGTACTTC.

This chain links TRBV7-3 with TRBJ2-1, with D possibly matching TRBD1 (6 bases). With 3 bases removed from V and 5 bases from J, the gap between germline ends came to 11 bases. This CDR3 spans 14 amino acids. CDR1 SGHTA and CDR2 FQGTGA come from the germline V gene. The CDR3 reads CASSFWDKNNEQFF. CDR3 in DNA: TGTGCCAGCAGCTTCTGGGACAAAAACAATGAGCAGTTCTTC. The entire variable domain, with the rest obtained from reference TRBV7-3 and TRBJ2-1, is as follows: GAGVSQTPSNKVTEKGKYVELRCDPISGHTALYWYRQSLGQGPEFLIYFQGTGAADDSGLPNDRFFAVRPEGSVSTLKIQRTERGDSAVYLCASSFWDKNNEQFFGPGTRLTVL.

The chain employs TRBV7-3 and TRBJ1-5, with D possibly TRBD1 on 6 matching bases. From germline, CDR1 is SGHTA and CDR2 FQGTGA. V was shortened by 6 bases and J by 0 bases, with 18 bases between the two germline ends. The CDR3 spans 17 residues. In DNA form, the CDR3 reads TGTGCCAGCAGGGCAGGTCGCAGGGGATATAGCAATCAGCCCCAGCATTTT. This gives the protein CASRAGRRGYSNQPQHF.

J is TRBJ1-1 and V is TRBV30, with 9 bases that match TRBD1. The CDR3 length is 14 residues. V was pared by 4 bases and J by 0 bases, with 3 bases of the junction left unmatched. The germline V gene encodes CDR1 GTSNPN and CDR2 SVGIG (reference sequence). CDR3 coding DNA: TGTGCCTGGACGGGACAGGGCCTGAACACTGAAGCTTTCTTT. This gives the protein CAWTGQGLNTEAFF.

This sequence joins TRBV6-5 and TRBJ1-2; D is ambiguous. CDR1 and CDR2 from the germline V gene are MNHEY and SVGAGI. The V and J ends lost 1 base and 4 bases respectively, with 10 bases between them. This CDR3 is 14 amino acids long. This CDR3 reads CASSYLGSSYGYTF. For the CDR3, the DNA is TGTGCCAGCAGTTACTTAGGGAGTTCCTATGGCTACACCTTC.

This chain uses TRBV25-1 with TRBJ1-4; tentative D call: TRBD1 (6 bases). Trimming stripped 3 bases from V and 8 bases from J, with 16 bases between. Germline values: CDR1 MGHDK, CDR2 SYGVNS. The CDR3 spans 15 residues. The chain's CDR3 is CASSEPTGLREKLFF. The CDR3 region has the DNA TGTGCCAGCAGTGAGCCGACAGGTCTAAGGGAAAAACTGTTTTTT.

The V gene is TRBV7-2, the J gene TRBJ1-3; maybe TRBD1 (6 bases). CDR3 length equals 18 residues. The V gene lost 6 bases and the J gene lost 2 bases, with 23 bases spanning the gap. CDR1 is SGHTA, CDR2 FQGNSA, per germline. The CDR3 region is CASRKRTALLGTGNTIYF. The CDR3 DNA is TGTGCCAGCAGGAAGAGGACAGCCCTATTGGGCACTGGAAACACCATATATTTT.

The V and J genes are TRBV14 and TRBJ2-3; 8 nucleotides align to TRBD2. The CDR3 has 15 residues. Germline V gives CDR1 SGHDN, CDR2 FVKESK. With 3 bases clipped from V and 4 bases from J, the junction kept 6 bases outside the gene matches. The CDR3 DNA reads TGTGCCAGCAGCCACGGACTAGCCGTGGCAGATACGCAGTATTTT. Translated: CASSHGLAVADTQYF.

This chain links TRBV29-1 with TRBJ2-7, with 7 bases matching TRBD1. The germline CDR1 and CDR2 sequences are SQVTM and ANQGSEA. The CDR3 has 13 amino acids. The V and J ends lost 5 bases and 2 bases, in that order; junction bases with no gene match: 6. The CDR3 nucleotides are TGCAGCGTTTCCGGGACAGACACCTACGAGCAGTACTTC. Translating it yields CSVSGTDTYEQYF.

The chain uses TRBV2 and TRBJ2-5; perhaps TRBD1 as D (6 bases). The CDR3 has 14 amino acids. V lost 0 bases and J 5 bases, leaving 10 bases between the germline ends. In germline, CDR1 is SNHLY, CDR2 FYNNEI. In nucleotides, the CDR3 is TGTGCCAGCAGTGAAGCCTGGCAGGGGGAGACCCAGTACTTC. This encodes CASSEAWQGETQYF.

The J gene is TRBJ2-2, the V gene TRBV10-2; 10 bases map to TRBD2. The V segment lost 8 bases and the J segment 2 bases; nucleotides outside the gene matches: 8. This CDR3 is built from 16 residues. Per the germline V gene, CDR1 is WSHSY and CDR2 is SAAADI. For the CDR3, the DNA is TGCGCCAGCGCGGTTAGCGGGGGGCCCAACACCGGGGAGCTGTTTTTT. It codes for CASAVSGGPNTGELFF.

This sequence joins TRBV5-1 and TRBJ2-1; the D gene is possibly TRBD1 (5 bases). V was trimmed by 4 bases and J by 0 bases, leaving 14 bases between them. The CDR3 covers 16 residues. Germline CDR1 and CDR2: SGHRS and YFSETQ. CDR3 protein: CASSPLIDSSYNEQFF. The CDR3 DNA follows: TGCGCCAGCAGCCCGCTGATAGACAGCTCCTACAATGAGCAGTTCTTC.

This chain links TRBV7-9 with TRBJ1-2; 7 bases agree with TRBD1. Per germline, CDR1 SEHNR and CDR2 FQNEAQ (reference sequence). The junction had 9 bases not matched to a gene; V was cut back by 1 base and J by 4 bases. The CDR3 spans 16 residues. The CDR3 spells CASSLGQGVPGYGYTF. The CDR3 nucleotides are TGTGCCAGCAGCTTAGGCCAGGGGGTGCCTGGCTATGGCTACACCTTC.

The rearrangement joins TRBV29-1 to TRBJ1-5, with D maybe TRBD1 (5 bases). The germline V and J ends were trimmed by 0 bases and 1 base, with 7 bases remaining between them. CDR1 is SQVTM, CDR2 ANQGSEA, per germline. This CDR3 comprises 14 residues. CDR3 in amino acids: CSVEDPGSNQPQHF. CDR3 in DNA: TGCAGCGTTGAAGATCCAGGGAGCAATCAGCCCCAGCATTTT.

This chain uses TRBV13 with TRBJ2-3; 13 bases match TRBD2. The length of the CDR3 is 17 residues. CDR1 PRHDT and CDR2 FYEKMQ come from the germline V gene (reference sequence). Germline trimming cut 5 bases from V and 6 bases from J; bases unmatched to any gene: 11. The CDR3 is CASSGGGTSGVTDTQYF. The CDR3 DNA follows: TGTGCCAGCAGCGGGGGGGGGACTAGCGGGGTAACCGATACGCAGTATTTT.

The gene calls are TRBV19 and TRBJ1-6; D unclear. Trimming removed 5 bases at V and 4 bases at J, with 6 bases between. The CDR3 is made up of 13 amino acids. Germline values: CDR1 LNHDA, CDR2 SQIVND (reference sequence). CDR3 DNA: TGTGCCAGTAGTGAGAGGTATAATTCACCCCTCCACTTT. Translation: CASSERYNSPLHF.

Here the CDR3 reads CASSQGQGQETQYF. The DNA of the CDR3 is TGTGCCAGCAGCCAAGGACAGGGGCAAGAGACCCAGTACTTC. The chain joins TRBV5-6 to TRBJ2-5, with 9 bases that match TRBD1. Germline V gene lookup returns CDR1 SGHDT and CDR2 YYEEEE. The CDR3 length is 14 residues. J gave up 2 bases and V 4 bases, and 3 bases lay outside the gene matches.

The gene calls are TRBV7-9 and TRBJ2-1, with 7 bases aligning to TRBD2. This CDR3 has 12 residues. CDR1 is SEHNR, CDR2 FQNEAQ, per germline (reference sequence). Germline trimming cut 6 bases from V and 8 bases from J; bases unmatched to any gene: 4. CDR3 in DNA: TGTGCCAGCAGACCTGCGGGGGATGAGCAGTTCTTC. Encoded protein: CASRPAGDEQFF. The full variable domain, completed using reference TRBV7-9 and TRBJ2-1, is DTGVSQNPRHKITKRGQNVTFRCDPISEHNRLYWYRQTLGQGPEFLTYFQNEAQLEKSRLLSDRFSAERPKGSFSTLEIQRTEQGDSAMYLCASRPAGDEQFFGPGTRLTVL.

This chain joins TRBV6-1 and TRBJ1-1, with no clear D. In germline, CDR1 is MNHNS, CDR2 SASEGT. The CDR3 runs 15 residues. V was trimmed by 3 bases and J by 0 bases, leaving 11 bases between them. CDR3 DNA sequence: TGTGCCAGCAGTGAGAATTGGCCAGTGAACACTGAAGCTTTCTTT. Protein sequence: CASSENWPVNTEAFF.

The chain links TRBV5-6 to TRBJ2-5; 13 bases fit TRBD2. The CDR3 is made up of 16 amino acids. V lost 4 bases, J lost 4 bases, and 7 bases stayed unmatched. Germline V gives CDR1 SGHDT, CDR2 YYEEEE. The CDR3 spells CASSNLLAGGIETQYF. The CDR3 DNA is TGTGCCAGCAGCAACTTACTAGCGGGGGGGATAGAGACCCAGTACTTC.

The chain combines TRBV4-3 with TRBJ2-2; possibly TRBD2 for D (5 bases). V was pared by 2 bases and J by 1 base, with 11 bases between. The CDR3 covers 16 residues. CDR1 and CDR2 (germline): LGHNA, YSLEER. Here the CDR3 reads CASSQRGILNTGELFF. CDR3 coding DNA: TGCGCCAGCAGCCAAAGAGGGATACTGAACACCGGGGAGCTGTTTTTT.

V and J are TRBV19 and TRBJ1-1; 7 positions match TRBD1. Germline trimming cut 3 bases from V and 4 bases from J; bases unmatched to any gene: 5. Germline-derived CDR1 and CDR2 are LNHDA and SQIVND (reference sequence). The CDR3 is 14 amino acids. This CDR3 reads CASSIGAGGTEAFF. The DNA of the CDR3 is TGTGCCAGTAGTATTGGCGCAGGGGGCACTGAAGCTTTCTTT.

The chain uses TRBV9 and TRBJ2-3; D perhaps matches TRBD1 (5 bases). There are 13 residues in the CDR3. CDR1 and CDR2 from the germline V gene are SGDLS and YYNGEE. Between the trimmed V and J ends, which lost 7 bases and 4 bases, there was a span of 13 bases. CDR3 bases: TGTGCCAGCTGGGGCCCGAATTCAGATACGCAGTATTTT. Its protein product is CASWGPNSDTQYF.

The rearrangement uses TRBV13 and TRBJ1-1, with D unresolved. V was trimmed by 5 bases and J by 7 bases, leaving 8 bases between them. The CDR3 spans 11 residues. Germline lookup yields CDR1 PRHDT and CDR2 FYEKMQ (reference sequence). CDR3 loop: CASSLRVEAFF. The CDR3 DNA reads TGTGCCAGCAGCCTGCGGGTTGAAGCTTTCTTT.